Below, one TCR beta chain is given with its context. This entry belongs to a study of blood T cell repertoires in COVID-19. Study-wide background: Spain, Italy and the United States supplied samples that represented acute and convalescent COVID-19. In each case, the material was cDNA or gDNA derived from T cells, B-cell-depleted T cells, or PBMCs.

This CDR3 is 17 amino acids long. Trimming removed 4 bases from V and 8 bases from J; junction bases left unmatched: 16. Germline CDR1 reads SGHNT; CDR2 reads YYREEE (reference sequence). Authors' data handling: Reference gene primer amplification yielded estimated nucleated cell counts. Repertoires were generated with immunoSEQ multiplex PCR, while TCRdb's copy carries only in-frame clones and drops some. V and J calls and clone size are as listed in that table; D and trimming were resolved from the DNA. This sample has about 90,000 clones, with around 88% found just once. This receptor was obtained from a man older than 75 with active or convalescent COVID-19. The genes are TRBV5-4 and TRBJ2-1; 9 nucleotides agree with TRBD2. The specimen sequenced was peripheral blood. The CDR3 DNA reads as TGTGCCAGCAGCCTGCGGACTAGCGAACAGTTCTATTATGAGCAGTTCTTC. Amino acid sequence: CASSLRTSEQFYYEQFF.